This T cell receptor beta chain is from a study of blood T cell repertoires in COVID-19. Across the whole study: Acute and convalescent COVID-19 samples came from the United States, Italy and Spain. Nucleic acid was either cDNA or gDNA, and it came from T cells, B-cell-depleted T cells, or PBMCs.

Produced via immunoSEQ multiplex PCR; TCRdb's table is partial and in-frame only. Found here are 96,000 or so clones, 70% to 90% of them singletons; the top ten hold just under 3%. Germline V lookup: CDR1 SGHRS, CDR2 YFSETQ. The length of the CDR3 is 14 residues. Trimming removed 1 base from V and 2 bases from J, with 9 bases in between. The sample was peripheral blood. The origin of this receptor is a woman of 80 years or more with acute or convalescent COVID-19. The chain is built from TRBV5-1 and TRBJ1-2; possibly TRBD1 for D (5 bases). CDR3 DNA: TGCGCCAGCAGCTTGCAGGGTTTAAACTATGGCTACACCTTC. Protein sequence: CASSLQGLNYGYTF.